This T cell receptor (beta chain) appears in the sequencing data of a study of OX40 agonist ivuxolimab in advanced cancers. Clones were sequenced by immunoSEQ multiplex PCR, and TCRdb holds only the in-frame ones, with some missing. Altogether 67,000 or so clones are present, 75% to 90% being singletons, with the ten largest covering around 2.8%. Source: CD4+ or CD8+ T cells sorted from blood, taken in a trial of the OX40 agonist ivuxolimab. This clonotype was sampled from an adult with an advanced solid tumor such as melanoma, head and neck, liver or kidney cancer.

The CDR3 nucleotides are TGCAGCGTTGTACGGGGGAGCAGCTCCTACGAGCAGTACTTC. Amino acid sequence: CSVVRGSSSYEQYF. The chain couples TRBV29-1 to TRBJ2-7, with D perhaps TRBD2 (6 bases). Germline CDR1 is SQVTM and CDR2 is ANQGSEA. V was cut by 4 bases and J by 0 bases, with 13 bases left in between. The CDR3 has 14 residues.